The sequence of this T cell receptor beta chain was determined in a study of siplizumab effects on memory and regulatory T cells. Around 94,000 TCR templates underwent assay in each sample. Data came from immunoSEQ multiplex PCR; TCRdb stores just in-frame clones and leaves some out. The sample comprises over 90,000 clones, 80% to 95% of which are singletons, and approximately 1.2% rests with the top ten. This clone was seen only a few times. CDR1 and CDR2 (germline): MRHNA, SNTAGT. Between the trimmed V and J ends, which lost 2 bases and 5 bases, there was a span of 9 bases. This CDR3 comprises 14 residues.

This clonotype was sampled from a human donor in good health. Sequenced: CD4+ T cells sorted from blood. The V call is TRBV6-4, the J call TRBJ2-2; D ambiguous. The CDR3 region has the DNA TGTGCCAGCAGTGACAGTTTTGAGACCGGGGAGCTGTTTTTT. Encoded protein: CASSDSFETGELFF.